The 20 T cell receptor beta chains reported below all come from one sample, sequenced in a study of Graves' ophthalmopathy and Graves' hyperthyroidism. Amplifying from RNA transcripts, the study obtained TCR beta CDR3 regions. The authors performed first-round RT-PCR with HTBI primers and then a second-round multiplex PCR. TCRdb analysed the multiplex PCR reads with MiXCR anew, one entry per CDR3 protein. The sample lists about 740,000 distinct CDR3 sequences; roughly 40% were seen once. The sequenced sample was peripheral blood. All receptors come from an adult man with Graves' ophthalmopathy.

The chain combines TRBV7-3 with TRBJ2-1; 9 nucleotides agree with TRBD1. The trim removed 5 bases at V and 4 bases at J, leaving 6 bases unmatched. Germline values: CDR1 SGHTA, CDR2 FQGTGA. The CDR3 consists of 15 residues. The CDR3: CASSPGQGRYNEQFF. In DNA, the CDR3 is TGTGCCAGCAGCCCCGGACAGGGGAGGTACAATGAGCAGTTCTTC.

In this sample, this clonotype turned up a few times. The V call is TRBV7-2, the J call TRBJ2-3; D gene uncertain. V was shortened by 2 bases and J by 4 bases, with 7 bases between the two germline ends. This CDR3 has 13 amino acids. Germline V lookup: CDR1 SGHTA, CDR2 FQGNSA. DNA for the CDR3: TGTGCCAGCAGCTTAATTGGGGCAGATACGCAGTATTTT. Residues: CASSLIGADTQYF.

Remarks on this clonotype: A much more abundant neighbour one base away suggests this may be a read error. The genes are TRBV29-1 and TRBJ1-2; 9 bases agree with TRBD1. There are 12 residues in the CDR3. Per germline, CDR1 SQVTM and CDR2 ANQGSEA. V lost 6 bases and J lost 4; bases outside the gene matches: 3. The CDR3 DNA reads TGCAGCGTAGGGACAGGGACCTATGGCTACACCTTC. This codes for CSVGTGTYGYTF.

V is TRBV6-5 and J is TRBJ2-7; 13 nucleotides agree with TRBD2. This CDR3 region has 15 residues. In germline, CDR1 is MNHEY, CDR2 SVGAGI. J was trimmed by 5 bases and V by 6 bases; bases with no gene match: 7. The CDR3 DNA sequence: TGTGCCAGCAGCAGGACTAGCGGGAGTTCCAACGAGCAGTACTTC. It codes for CASSRTSGSSNEQYF.

This clonotype was seen only a few times. The V and J genes are TRBV7-9 and TRBJ2-5; a weak D match, TRBD2 (5 bases). Germline V gives CDR1 SEHNR, CDR2 FQNEAQ (reference sequence). The CDR3 has 15 residues. The ends were cut back, 5 bases at V and 2 bases at J, with 15 bases in the middle. DNA for the CDR3: TGTGCCAGCAGCCGTTCGAGCGGAGAACAAGAGACCCAGTACTTC. Translation gives CASSRSSGEQETQYF.

This clonotype was seen a few times. The chain has TRBV29-1 and TRBJ2-2; a weak D match, TRBD1 (7 bases). CDR3 length equals 15 residues. V gave up 1 base and J gave up 6 bases, with 15 bases separating them. Germline CDR1 reads SQVTM; CDR2 reads ANQGSEA. The CDR3 protein is CSVEGAGGLPGELFF. In nucleotides, the CDR3 is TGCAGCGTTGAAGGGGCAGGGGGGCTTCCCGGGGAGCTGTTTTTT.

The rearrangement links TRBV19 to TRBJ1-2, with TRBD1 as a possible D gene (6 bases). V lost 6 bases, J lost 0 bases, and 8 bases lay in between. Germline-derived CDR1 and CDR2 are LNHDA and SQIVND (reference sequence). The CDR3 has 13 residues. CDR3 residues: CASRWGPNYGYTF. CDR3 DNA sequence: TGTGCCAGTAGGTGGGGGCCTAACTATGGCTACACCTTC.

This clonotype came up a few times. The rearrangement uses TRBV6-5 and TRBJ1-6; D is unresolved. The CDR3 has 16 residues. Trimming stripped 2 bases from V and 3 bases from J, with 11 bases between. Germline-derived CDR1 and CDR2 are MNHEY and SVGAGI. Here the CDR3 reads CASSYLEVRYNSPLHF. CDR3 coding DNA: TGTGCCAGCAGTTACCTCGAAGTTCGCTATAATTCACCCCTCCACTTT.

This sequence joins TRBV20-1 and TRBJ1-3; 7 bases are shared with TRBD1. The trim removed 6 bases at V and 2 bases at J, leaving 7 bases unmatched. The CDR3 has 14 amino acids. Germline V lookup: CDR1 DFQATT, CDR2 SNEGSKA (reference sequence). The DNA of the CDR3 is TGCAGTGCGGGGCAGGGGGGAGCTGGAAACACCATATATTTT. Protein: CSAGQGGAGNTIYF.

This chain connects TRBV20-1 to TRBJ1-1; D remains ambiguous. Germline V gives CDR1 DFQATT, CDR2 SNEGSKA (reference sequence). With 5 bases removed from V and 2 bases from J, the gap between germline ends came to 12 bases. CDR3 length: 13 residues. CDR3 nucleotide sequence: TGCAGTGCTCCCCTGGGTCTTAACACTGAAGCTTTCTTT. Its translation: CSAPLGLNTEAFF.

The rearrangement joins TRBV29-1 to TRBJ1-2; no clear D. The germline V gene has CDR1 SQVTM and CDR2 ANQGSEA. Trimming cost V 8 bases and J 3 bases, with 7 bases left between them. CDR3 length: 10 amino acids. CDR3 DNA: TGCAGCTTAGAGGACTATGGCTACACCTTC. Amino acids: CSLEDYGYTF.

V gene TRBV29-1 combines with J gene TRBJ1-2, with 10 bases aligning to TRBD1. CDR1 is SQVTM and CDR2 is ANQGSEA in the germline V gene. The CDR3 spans 15 residues. Trimming at V came to 4 bases and at J to 7 bases, leaving 12 bases not matched to a gene. For the CDR3, the DNA is TGCAGCGTTGGCGGACAGGGGGTGGCGAGTCTTGGCTACACCTTC. This sequence encodes CSVGGQGVASLGYTF.

This chain uses TRBV19 with TRBJ2-7, with D perhaps matching TRBD1 (5 bases). The germline V gene encodes CDR1 LNHDA and CDR2 SQIVND (reference sequence). The ends were cut back, 8 bases at V and 0 bases at J, with 14 bases in the middle. The CDR3 loop spans 14 amino acids. The CDR3 protein is CASSPSQGSYEQYF. CDR3 nucleotide sequence: TGTGCCAGTTCCCCCTCTCAGGGCTCCTACGAGCAGTACTTC.

This chain links TRBV25-1 with TRBJ2-5; maybe TRBD2 (5 bases). The germline V gene encodes CDR1 MGHDK and CDR2 SYGVNS. The CDR3 spans 16 residues. Between the trimmed V and J ends, which lost 6 bases and 0 bases, there was a span of 17 bases. CDR3 bases: TGTGCCAGCAGCTTGTATCAGCGAGGGTACCAAGAGACCCAGTACTTC. This gives the protein CASSLYQRGYQETQYF.

V usage is TRBV20-1 and J usage is TRBJ1-2; maybe TRBD1 (5 bases). Germline CDR1 and CDR2: DFQATT and SNEGSKA (reference sequence). Trimming removed 2 bases at V and 8 bases at J, with 9 bases between. There are 11 residues in the CDR3. CDR3 DNA sequence: TGCAGTGCTAGATCCCGGGGCGGCTACACCTTC. Protein sequence: CSARSRGGYTF.

Many counts were recorded for this clonotype. The chain is built from TRBV20-1 and TRBJ1-1, with D perhaps TRBD1 (6 bases). Germline values: CDR1 DFQATT, CDR2 SNEGSKA (reference sequence). The V end lost 0 bases, the J end lost 3 bases, and 11 bases lay between the germline ends. The CDR3 contains 14 residues. CDR3 sequence reads: CSAREDRWDTEAFF. CDR3 sequence (DNA): TGCAGTGCTAGAGAGGACAGATGGGACACTGAAGCTTTCTTT.

This chain joins TRBV25-1 and TRBJ1-2, with TRBD1 matching over 7 bases. The CDR3 loop spans 15 amino acids. V dropped 5 bases and J dropped 2; count of bases not matched to a gene: 8. Germline CDR1 reads MGHDK; CDR2 reads SYGVNS. The CDR3 DNA is TGTGCCAGCAGTTATCATGGACAGGTGAACTATGGCTACACCTTC. Its translation: CASSYHGQVNYGYTF.

The gene calls are TRBV7-9 and TRBJ2-5; 7 bases match TRBD2. Trimming cost V 5 bases and J 0 bases; bases outside gene matches: 6. The CDR3 extends over 15 amino acids. The V gene's germline CDR1 is SEHNR and CDR2 FQNEAQ (reference sequence). Here the CDR3 reads CASSGGLSYQETQYF. The DNA of the CDR3 is TGTGCCAGCAGCGGGGGACTATCGTACCAAGAGACCCAGTACTTC.

With regard to this clonotype: One end of the junction fails to match germline, which may point to a read error. This rearrangement joins TRBV7-2 to TRBJ1-5; possibly TRBD1 for D (6 bases). Germline V gene lookup returns CDR1 SGHTA and CDR2 FQGNSA. The length of the CDR3 is 16 residues. The CDR3 nucleotides read TGTGCCAGCAGCCGAGAACCACAGGGCAGCAATAAGCCCCAGCATTTT. It specifies CASSREPQGSNKPQHF.

J is TRBJ2-5 and V is TRBV2; 7 bases are shared with TRBD2. The CDR3 contains 12 residues. The J segment lost 9 bases and the V segment lost 7 bases, leaving 8 bases of the junction unmatched. CDR1 and CDR2 (germline): SNHLY, FYNNEI. The CDR3 here is CASTLAGGPQYF. The CDR3 DNA reads as TGTGCCAGCACCTTAGCGGGCGGGCCCCAGTACTTC. Full variable domain (outside the CDR3, taken from reference TRBV2 and TRBJ2-5): EPEVTQTPSHQVTQMGQEVILRCVPISNHLYFYWYRQILGQKVEFLVSFYNNEISEKSEIFDDQFSVERPDGSNFTLKIRSTKLEDSAMYFCASTLAGGPQYFGPGTRLLVL.